This T cell receptor (beta chain) originates from a study of blood T cell repertoires in COVID-19. Generated by immunoSEQ multiplex PCR, the TCRdb table keeps only in-frame clones and is missing some. Of 200,000 or so clones listed, about 79% are singletons. The CDR3 spans 14 residues. V lost 4 bases, J lost 3 bases, and 4 bases stayed unmatched. CDR1 SGHVS and CDR2 FNYEAQ come from the germline V gene. The sample consisted of PBMCs or T cells enriched from blood (not recorded which). The clonotype comes from a woman aged 40 to 55 with acute COVID-19. The rearrangement uses TRBV7-6 and TRBJ2-5; TRBD2 aligns across 8 bases. CDR3 in DNA: TGTGCCAGCAGCTCGGGACTAGATGAAGAGACCCAGTACTTC. Its translation: CASSSGLDEETQYF.